Listed here are 14 T cell receptor beta chains from one sample, sequenced in a study of cytomegalovirus exposure and HLA in healthy donors. PCR employed 60 Vbeta and 13 Jbeta primers. Measured with immunoSEQ multiplex PCR; TCRdb has only the in-frame clones, and not every one. The table lists about 60,000 clones, about 71% of them singletons. The sequencing input was PBMCs. These receptors were obtained from a woman aged 60 to 75 in good health and CMV-seropositive.

This clone was detected only a few times. The chain has TRBV15 and TRBJ2-2; 7 positions agree with TRBD2. The CDR3 loop spans 14 amino acids. V lost 8 bases and J lost 1; bases outside the gene matches: 4. Germline CDR1 and CDR2: LNHNV and YYDKDF (reference sequence). The CDR3 sequence is CATVGTMNTGELFF. For the CDR3, the DNA is TGTGCCACCGTCGGGACTATGAACACCGGGGAGCTGTTTTTT.

This chain uses TRBV19 with TRBJ2-7, with D possibly matching TRBD2 (6 bases). The CDR3 totals 14 residues. The V gene lost 5 bases and the J gene lost 0 bases, with 11 bases spanning the gap. Germline-derived CDR1 and CDR2 are LNHDA and SQIVND (reference sequence). The CDR3 region has the DNA TGTGCCAGTAGTGTCCTCGGGGGCTCCTACGAGCAGTACTTC. Translated: CASSVLGGSYEQYF.

V and J are TRBV5-1 and TRBJ2-5; TRBD1 might be the D (8 bases). Trimming left V 4 bases short and J 3 bases short, with 13 bases between. The CDR3 consists of 14 residues. CDR1 is SGHRS, CDR2 YFSETQ, per germline. This CDR3 is CASSLQGGEETQYF. CDR3 DNA: TGCGCCAGCAGCCTACAGGGGGGGGAAGAGACCCAGTACTTC.

The V call is TRBV27, the J call TRBJ2-7, with 8 bases identical to TRBD1. The J segment lost 6 bases and the V segment lost 2 bases, leaving 15 bases of the junction unmatched. Germline loops: CDR1 MNHEY, CDR2 SMNVEV (reference sequence). There are 17 residues in the CDR3. The CDR3 DNA reads TGTGCCAGCAGTTTACTCCAAGGGACAGGAGTAGAGGGCGAGCAGTACTTC. It translates to CASSLLQGTGVEGEQYF.

This clone was observed a few times. CDR3: CASSLVGGGTEAFF. In nucleotides, the CDR3 is TGTGCCAGCAGCTTGGTAGGGGGGGGGACTGAAGCTTTCTTT. The chain uses TRBV5-4 and TRBJ1-1, with a tentative D call TRBD1 (6 bases). Trimming cost V 0 bases and J 5 bases, with 11 bases left between them. This CDR3 has 14 amino acids. Germline CDR1 SGHNT, CDR2 YYREEE (reference sequence).

As DNA, the CDR3 is TGTGCCAGCAGCGCTCGGGACACGCGCTCTCGGGAGCAGTACTTC. It translates to CASSARDTRSREQYF. V is TRBV7-9 and J is TRBJ2-7, with D possibly being TRBD1 (6 bases). The CDR3 spans 15 residues. CDR1 and CDR2 (germline): SEHNR, FQNEAQ (reference sequence). With 5 bases removed from V and 7 bases from J, the gap between germline ends came to 21 bases.

The chain combines TRBV19 with TRBJ2-5, with TRBD2 matching 7 bases. V gave up 6 bases and J gave up 4 bases; unmatched junction bases: 8. Per germline, CDR1 LNHDA and CDR2 SQIVND (reference sequence). This CDR3 spans 14 amino acids. As DNA, the CDR3 is TGTGCCAGTAGCCCGGGGGGAGGGAGAGAGACCCAGTACTTC. This gives the protein CASSPGGGRETQYF.

The V call is TRBV19, the J call TRBJ1-3; D not certain. Germline CDR1 and CDR2: LNHDA and SQIVND (reference sequence). Between the trimmed V and J ends, which lost 5 bases and 0 bases, there was a span of 14 bases. This CDR3 has 16 amino acids. CDR3 sequence: CASSPGGRSSGNTIYF. CDR3 nucleotides: TGTGCCAGTAGTCCCGGCGGGCGAAGCTCTGGAAACACCATATATTTT.

This chain uses TRBV5-6 with TRBJ2-7; possible D gene TRBD1, 5 bases. Per germline, CDR1 SGHDT and CDR2 YYEEEE. With 0 bases removed from V and 2 bases from J, the gap between germline ends came to 9 bases. The CDR3 is made up of 14 amino acids. As DNA, the CDR3 is TGTGCCAGCAGCTTGGGGGGCAGCCCCTACGAGCAGTACTTC. This translates into CASSLGGSPYEQYF. Using reference TRBV5-6 and TRBJ2-7 for the parts outside the CDR3, the full variable domain is DAGVTQSPTHLIKTRGQQVTLRCSPKSGHDTVSWYQQALGQGPQFIFQYYEEEERQRGNFPDRFSGHQFPNYSSELNVNALLLGDSALYLCASSLGGSPYEQYFGPGTRLTVT.

The rearrangement uses TRBV5-1 and TRBJ2-7; TRBD1 aligns across 8 bases. Trimming took 0 bases from V and 2 from J; bases not matched to a gene: 4. This CDR3 spans 15 amino acids. The germline gives CDR1 SGHRS, CDR2 YFSETQ. The CDR3 coding sequence is TGCGCCAGCAGCTTGGAGGGGACAGGACCCTACGAGCAGTACTTC. This encodes CASSLEGTGPYEQYF.

The chain combines TRBV2 with TRBJ2-2; 12 nucleotides line up with TRBD2. CDR1 and CDR2 from the germline V gene are SNHLY and FYNNEI. V was clipped by 6 bases and J by 4 bases; unmatched bases: 6. The CDR3 length is 16 residues. In nucleotides, the CDR3 is TGTGCCAGCAGGCGGACTAGCGGGGCGGTCACCGGGGAGCTGTTTTTT. It codes for CASRRTSGAVTGELFF.

J is TRBJ2-3 and V is TRBV4-2; the match to TRBD2 covers 14 bases. The CDR3 has 20 amino acids. Per the germline V gene, CDR1 is LGHNA and CDR2 is YNFKEQ. The junction had 12 bases not matched to a gene; V was cut back by 2 bases and J by 2 bases. For the CDR3, the DNA is TGTGCCAGCAGCCAACCTCGGCTTGGACTAGCGGGGGGTTACACAGATACGCAGTATTTT. Translation gives CASSQPRLGLAGGYTDTQYF.

The CDR3 bases are TGTGCCAGTAGTAGAGGCAGCTCTGGAAACACCATATATTTT. Translated: CASSRGSSGNTIYF. V gene TRBV19 combines with J gene TRBJ1-3; D gene unclear. V lost 4 bases and J lost 0, with 7 bases in between. This CDR3 region has 14 residues. Germline assignment: CDR1 LNHDA and CDR2 SQIVND (reference sequence).

This chain joins TRBV19 and TRBJ2-2, with 11 positions matching TRBD2. CDR1 is LNHDA, CDR2 SQIVND, per germline (reference sequence). The J segment lost 5 bases and the V segment lost 5 bases, leaving 10 bases of the junction unmatched. CDR3 length: 17 residues. DNA for the CDR3: TGTGCCAGTAGTTCCCCCAAACTAGCGGGGGTAACCGGGGAGCTGTTTTTT. Its protein product is CASSSPKLAGVTGELFF.